Below are 21 T cell receptor beta chains sequenced from a single sample in a study of cytomegalovirus exposure and HLA in healthy donors. The PCR ran on 60 Vbeta and 13 Jbeta primers. Repertoires were generated with immunoSEQ multiplex PCR, while TCRdb's copy carries only in-frame clones and drops some. The table has some 130,000 clones, roughly 77% seen once. The sample consisted of PBMCs. These receptors all come from a man aged 25-40 years in good health.

This clone was detected a few times. The J gene is TRBJ2-1, the V gene TRBV25-1; perhaps TRBD2 as D (6 bases). The CDR3 length is 14 residues. CDR1 is MGHDK, CDR2 SYGVNS, per germline. V dropped 2 bases and J dropped 8 bases, with 13 bases sitting between them. The CDR3 DNA reads as TGTGCCAGCAGTGAAGCGGCAGGGAGGCATGAGCAGTTCTTC. This sequence encodes CASSEAAGRHEQFF.

The gene calls are TRBV23-1 and TRBJ2-5; no definite D call. TRBV23-1 is marked as an open reading frame, function uncertain. This CDR3 region has 13 residues. V was trimmed by 4 bases and J by 1 base, leaving 7 bases between them. The CDR3 nucleotides are TGCGCCAGCAGTCCCGAGCCCCAAGAGACCCAGTACTTC. As protein: CASSPEPQETQYF.

The chain uses TRBV9 and TRBJ2-1; 9 nucleotides align to TRBD2. This CDR3 has 19 residues. Germline lookup yields CDR1 SGDLS and CDR2 YYNGEE. Unmatched junction bases numbered 14, after V lost 4 bases and J lost 0 bases. CDR3 loop: CASSTPRGSGSTSYNEQFF. In DNA, the CDR3 is TGTGCCAGCAGCACCCCGAGGGGTAGCGGGAGCACCTCCTACAATGAGCAGTTCTTC.

V is TRBV9 and J is TRBJ1-2, with 8 bases lining up with TRBD1. Germline trimming cut 0 bases from V and 4 bases from J; bases unmatched to any gene: 8. Germline lookup yields CDR1 SGDLS and CDR2 YYNGEE. The CDR3 is 16 amino acids. CDR3: CASSVEGRGRGYGYTF. CDR3 nucleotides: TGTGCCAGCAGCGTAGAGGGCAGGGGGCGCGGCTATGGCTACACCTTC.

The chain joins TRBV11-3 to TRBJ2-5; no definite D call. Trimming removed 1 base at V and 0 bases at J, with 9 bases between. The CDR3 is made up of 15 amino acids. Germline V lookup: CDR1 SGHNT, CDR2 YENEEA. The chain's CDR3 is CASSLGGAYQETQYF. CDR3 in DNA: TGTGCCAGCAGCTTAGGTGGAGCCTACCAAGAGACCCAGTACTTC.

V and J are TRBV6-5 and TRBJ1-4; D gene ambiguous. Germline V gives CDR1 MNHEY, CDR2 SVGAGI. Trimming removed 6 bases from V and 11 bases from J, with 22 bases in between. This CDR3 contains 15 residues. The CDR3 DNA sequence: TGTGCCAGCAGCCCAAGAGCCCCCGTGATTTGGAAACTGTTTTTT. Protein sequence: CASSPRAPVIWKLFF.

This clone was detected only once. V usage is TRBV7-8 and J usage is TRBJ2-2; 9 bases line up with TRBD2. The length of the CDR3 is 17 residues. Germline V gene sequence: CDR1 SGHVS, CDR2 FQNEAQ. Germline trimming cut 7 bases from V and 4 bases from J; bases unmatched to any gene: 13. CDR3 sequence reads: CASNPRGGLAGTGELFF. The DNA for the CDR3 is TGTGCCAGCAACCCAAGGGGGGGACTAGCAGGCACCGGGGAGCTGTTTTTT.

This rearrangement joins TRBV2 to TRBJ2-5; the match to TRBD1 covers 9 bases. The junction had 7 bases not matched to a gene; V was cut back by 1 base and J by 1 base. The CDR3 is 17 amino acids. Germline V gene data show CDR1 as SNHLY and CDR2 as FYNNEI. CDR3 residues: CASSEVGTGHLQETQYF. For the CDR3, the DNA is TGTGCCAGCAGTGAAGTTGGGACAGGGCACCTCCAAGAGACCCAGTACTTC.

The chain employs TRBV13 and TRBJ2-3; D is possibly TRBD2 (7 bases). The germline V and J ends were trimmed by 0 bases and 4 bases, with 14 bases remaining between them. Germline CDR1 is PRHDT and CDR2 is FYEKMQ (reference sequence). CDR3 length equals 16 residues. The CDR3 nucleotides read TGTGCCAGCAGCTTAGGCCTAAGGGAGGGGGCAGATACGCAGTATTTT. Its translation: CASSLGLREGADTQYF.

This chain joins TRBV11-2 and TRBJ2-7; 8 bases are a match to TRBD2. Unmatched junction bases numbered 14, after V lost 3 bases and J lost 7 bases. CDR1 and CDR2 (germline): SGHAT, FQNNGV. The CDR3 is 16 residues long. The chain's CDR3 is CASSLYYGRARGEQYF. Here the CDR3 DNA reads TGTGCCAGCAGCTTGTATTACGGGAGGGCCCGGGGGGAGCAGTACTTC.

Remarks on this clone: One end of the junction varies from germline; a read error may be responsible. The rearrangement links TRBV19 to TRBJ1-2; D is possibly TRBD1 (6 bases). The CDR3 sequence is 12 residues long. Germline assignment: CDR1 LNHDA and CDR2 SQIVND (reference sequence). The CDR3 nucleotides read TGTGCAAAGGGGGGGCCTGGCTATGGCCACACCTTC. Amino acid sequence: CAKGGPGYGHTF.

The chain couples TRBV2 to TRBJ2-1; D is possibly TRBD1 (6 bases). Trimming shortened V by 1 base and J by 5 bases, and 12 bases separated the two germline ends. Germline V gene sequence: CDR1 SNHLY, CDR2 FYNNEI. CDR3 length equals 15 residues. In DNA form, the CDR3 reads TGTGCCAGCAGTGAAGGGCAGGGGTTCCACAATGAGCAGTTCTTC. Translating gives CASSEGQGFHNEQFF. The full variable domain, in which reference TRBV2 and TRBJ2-1 provide the parts outside the CDR3, is EPEVTQTPSHQVTQMGQEVILRCVPISNHLYFYWYRQILGQKVEFLVSFYNNEISEKSEIFDDQFSVERPDGSNFTLKIRSTKLEDSAMYFCASSEGQGFHNEQFFGPGTRLTVL.

This chain uses TRBV19 with TRBJ2-3, with D unclear. CDR3 length: 12 amino acids. V shed 6 bases and J shed 5 bases, with 9 bases lying between them. Germline V gene data show CDR1 as LNHDA and CDR2 as SQIVND (reference sequence). CDR3 bases: TGTGCCAGTAGCTGGCGGCTAGATACGCAGTATTTT. This codes for CASSWRLDTQYF.

V and J are TRBV15 and TRBJ2-7, with 9 bases aligning to TRBD2. The CDR3 sequence is 14 residues long. CDR1 is LNHNV and CDR2 is YYDKDF in the germline V gene (reference sequence). V lost 8 bases and J lost 4; bases outside the gene matches: 9. This chain's CDR3 is CATSISGSRYEQYF. In nucleotides, the CDR3 is TGTGCCACCTCAATTAGCGGGAGTCGGTACGAGCAGTACTTC.

As regards this clone: One junction end does not reproduce the germline sequence, and a read error may be involved. V usage is TRBV7-9 and J usage is TRBJ2-2; 10 positions agree with TRBD2. There are 16 residues in the CDR3. Per germline, CDR1 SEHNR and CDR2 FQNEAQ (reference sequence). The CDR3 DNA sequence: TGTTCCAGCAGCCCGACTAGCGGGCCGAACACCGGGGAGCTGTTTTTT. This translates into CSSSPTSGPNTGELFF.

The gene calls are TRBV7-6 and TRBJ2-3; weak D call: TRBD2 (6 bases). CDR3 length: 15 residues. V lost 5 bases and J lost 1, with 13 bases in between. Germline CDR1 and CDR2: SGHVS and FNYEAQ. CDR3 nucleotides: TGTGCCAGCAGCCGATCCGGCGGGGGCACAGATACGCAGTATTTT. Translating gives CASSRSGGGTDTQYF.

V usage is TRBV7-2 and J usage is TRBJ1-5, with D perhaps TRBD1 (6 bases). This CDR3 spans 18 amino acids. The germline V gene encodes CDR1 SGHTA and CDR2 FQGNSA. V was pared by 1 base and J by 0 bases, with 16 bases between. The CDR3 coding sequence is TGTGCCAGCAGCTTAGTCCCCCGCAGGGGCCTTAGCAATCAGCCCCAGCATTTT. Amino acids: CASSLVPRRGLSNQPQHF.

The chain has TRBV6-5 and TRBJ2-1; 11 bases are shared with TRBD2. V was pared by 6 bases and J by 7 bases, with 5 bases of the junction left unmatched. CDR3 length: 14 amino acids. The V gene's germline CDR1 is MNHEY and CDR2 SVGAGI. In DNA, the CDR3 is TGTGCCAGCAGCATAGCGGGAGGGCCGAATGAGCAGTTCTTC. Translation gives CASSIAGGPNEQFF.

The chain links TRBV28 to TRBJ2-7, with 9 bases matching TRBD1. V lost 3 bases and J lost 5; bases outside the gene matches: 8. The CDR3 has 15 amino acids. The germline gives CDR1 MDHEN, CDR2 SYDVKM. CDR3 sequence: CASSLPGTGLDEQYF. Here the CDR3 DNA reads TGTGCCAGCAGTTTGCCCGGGACAGGGCTCGACGAGCAGTACTTC.

This chain joins TRBV7-2 and TRBJ1-5; no clear D gene. Trimming cost V 6 bases and J 1 base, with 4 bases left between them. The CDR3 runs 12 residues. Germline CDR1 SGHTA, CDR2 FQGNSA. The CDR3 region is CASRQSNQPQHF. DNA for the CDR3: TGTGCCAGCAGGCAGAGCAATCAGCCCCAGCATTTT. Full variable domain (remainder filled in from reference TRBV7-2 and TRBJ1-5): GAGVSQSPSNKVTEKGKDVELRCDPISGHTALYWYRQSLGQGLEFLIYFQGNSAPDKSGLPSDRFSAERTGGSVSTLTIQRTQQEDSAVYLCASRQSNQPQHFGDGTRLSIL.

The rearrangement uses TRBV14 and TRBJ1-1; 12 nucleotides align to TRBD1. The germline V gene encodes CDR1 SGHDN and CDR2 FVKESK. The CDR3 loop spans 15 amino acids. V gave up 2 bases and J gave up 8 bases; unmatched junction bases: 6. The CDR3 bases are TGTGCCAGCAGCCAAACCGGGACAGGGGGCGCGGAAGCTTTCTTT. The encoded protein is CASSQTGTGGAEAFF. The complete variable domain, with remaining parts taken from reference TRBV14 and TRBJ1-1, reads EAGVTQFPSHSVIEKGQTVTLRCDPISGHDNLYWYRRVMGKEIKFLLHFVKESKQDESGMPNNRFLAERTGGTYSTLKVQPAELEDSGVYFCASSQTGTGGAEAFFGQGTRLTVV.